The entry below describes one T cell receptor beta chain. The antigen remains undetermined. The CDR3 totals 14 residues. Germline V lookup: CDR1 SGHRS, CDR2 YFSETQ. V gave up 8 bases and J gave up 1 base; unmatched junction bases: 3. Splitting of each subset's genomic DNA was done evenly across several immunoSEQ plates. The repertoire was sequenced with immunoSEQ multiplex PCR; TCRdb's copy has only in-frame clones and lacks some. The sample yields some 1 million clones, roughly 75% seen once. This sample is part of a study of shared clonotypes between healthy human individuals. Study-wide results and caveats: Larger richness was generally estimated for naive than memory subsets.

Source material: memory CD4+ T cells sorted from blood. Subset described: CD45RA-negative fraction. The TCR sequence derives from a young man in good health. This chain joins TRBV5-1 and TRBJ2-5, with 12 bases lining up with TRBD2. The CDR3 reads CASTSGRRQETQYF. The CDR3 DNA sequence: TGCGCCAGTACTAGCGGGAGGCGCCAAGAGACCCAGTACTTC.